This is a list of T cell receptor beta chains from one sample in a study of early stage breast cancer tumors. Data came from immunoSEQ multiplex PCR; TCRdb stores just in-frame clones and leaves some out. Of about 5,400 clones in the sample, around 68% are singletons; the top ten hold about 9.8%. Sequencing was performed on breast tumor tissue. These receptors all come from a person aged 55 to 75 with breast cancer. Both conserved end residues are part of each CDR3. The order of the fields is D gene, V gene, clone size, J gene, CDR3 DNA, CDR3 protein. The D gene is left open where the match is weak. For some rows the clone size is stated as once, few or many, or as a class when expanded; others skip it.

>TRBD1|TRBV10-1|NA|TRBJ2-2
TGCGCCAGCAGGGAGACAGGGAGCACCGGGGAGCTGTTTTTT
CASRETGSTGELFF
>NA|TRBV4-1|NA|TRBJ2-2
TGCGCCAGCAGCCAAGATACGGGTAGCGGGGAGCTGTTTTTT
CASSQDTGSGELFF
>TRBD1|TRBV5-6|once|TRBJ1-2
TGTGCCAGCAGCTTGCTGCGGGACAGGCGCAGTGACTATGGCTACACCTTC
CASSLLRDRRSDYGYTF
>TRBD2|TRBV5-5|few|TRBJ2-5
TGTGCCAGCAGCTTGCTGTCGGGGGGAATGGAGACCCAGTACTTC
CASSLLSGGMETQYF
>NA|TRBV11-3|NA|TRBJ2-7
TGTGCCAGCAACCCGGACAGCTCCTACGAGCAGTACTTC
CASNPDSSYEQYF
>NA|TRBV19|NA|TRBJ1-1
TGTGCCAGTACCCGTAACCCCCAGGGGAACACTGAAGCTTTCTTT
CASTRNPQGNTEAFF
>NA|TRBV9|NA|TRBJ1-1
TGTGCCAGCAGCGGGCTGGGGAACACTGAAGCTTTCTTT
CASSGLGNTEAFF
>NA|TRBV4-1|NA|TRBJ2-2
TGCGCCAGCAGCCAAGAGGGCATCGGGCGTCGCACCGGGGAGCTGTTTTTT
CASSQEGIGRRTGELFF
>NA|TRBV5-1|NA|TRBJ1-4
TGCGCCAGCAGCCCCGTCCGGGGATCTAATGAAAAACTGTTTTTT
CASSPVRGSNEKLFF
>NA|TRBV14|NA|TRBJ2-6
TGTGCCAGCAGCCCCCTCGGGGCCAACGTCCTGACTTTC
CASSPLGANVLTF
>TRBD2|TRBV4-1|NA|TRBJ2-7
TGCGCCAGCAGCCAGGTTCGGACTAGCGGTTCCTCCTACGAGCAGTACTTC
CASSQVRTSGSSYEQYF
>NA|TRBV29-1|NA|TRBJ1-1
TGCAGCGTTCGAGAGAACACTGAAGCTTTCTTT
CSVRENTEAFF
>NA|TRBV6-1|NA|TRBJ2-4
TGTGCCAGCAGTGAAGCGCCAGCCCCCCGGCCGCTAGCCAAAAACATTCAGTACTTC
CASSEAPAPRPLAKNIQYF
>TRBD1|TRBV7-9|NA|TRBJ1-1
TGTGCCAGCAGCCTTGGGACAGTTGAAGCTTTCTTT
CASSLGTVEAFF
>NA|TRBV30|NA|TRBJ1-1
TGTGCCTGGAGTGTATGGCCGGCTGAAGCTTTCTTT
CAWSVWPAEAFF
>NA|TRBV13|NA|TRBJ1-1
TGTGCCAGCAGCAAGGGACACTTGAACACTGAAGCTTTCTTT
CASSKGHLNTEAFF
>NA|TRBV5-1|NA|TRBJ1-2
TGCGCCAGCAGCTTGGTGGGGGAGGAAAAAGGCTACACCTTC
CASSLVGEEKGYTF
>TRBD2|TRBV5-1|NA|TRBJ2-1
TGCGCCAGCAGAGTCCTAGCGGGAGCCTATGAGCAGTTCTTC
CASRVLAGAYEQFF
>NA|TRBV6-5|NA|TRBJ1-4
TGTGCCAGCAGCCCGAGGGGGGGAAGCGAAAAACTGTTTTTT
CASSPRGGSEKLFF
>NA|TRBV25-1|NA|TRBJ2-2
TGTGCCAGCAGTGCTGGTTTTCTCGGCGGCGGGGAGCTGTTTTTT
CASSAGFLGGGELFF
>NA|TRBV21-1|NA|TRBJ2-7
TGTGCCAGCAGCAGCGTTCGGGGAATCAGCGGGAGGGCCCTTAGTTCCTACGAGCAGTACTTC
CASSSVRGISGRALSSYEQYF
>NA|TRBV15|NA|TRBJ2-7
TGTGCCACCAGCACAGGACCCTACGAGCAGTACTTC
CATSTGPYEQYF
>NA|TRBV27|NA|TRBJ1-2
TGTGCCAGCAGTTTTTTATTGGGGCAGGGACATGGCTACACCTTC
CASSFLLGQGHGYTF
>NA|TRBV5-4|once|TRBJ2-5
TGTGCCAGCAGCTTAAGTGAGACCCAGTACTTC
CASSLSETQYF
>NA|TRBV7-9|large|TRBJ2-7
TGTGCCAGCAGCTTAGGGGATTGGTACGAGCAGTACTTC
CASSLGDWYEQYF
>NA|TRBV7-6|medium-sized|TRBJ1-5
TGTGCCAGCAGCCCCCCAAATCAGCCCCAGCATTTT
CASSPPNQPQHF
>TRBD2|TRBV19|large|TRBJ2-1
TGTGCCAGTAGTATGTCGAGCGGGGGTCGGAATGAGCAGTTCTTC
CASSMSSGGRNEQFF
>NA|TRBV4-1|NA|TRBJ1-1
TGCGCCAGCAGCCAAAACGAGGGGTCCACTGAAGCTTTCTTT
CASSQNEGSTEAFF
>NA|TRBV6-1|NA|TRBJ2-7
TGTGCCAGCAGTGAAGTTGGGAACGAGCAGTACTTC
CASSEVGNEQYF
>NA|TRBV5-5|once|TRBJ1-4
TGTGCCAGCAGCTTTAGTTCAGGTGAAAAACTGTTTTTT
CASSFSSGEKLFF
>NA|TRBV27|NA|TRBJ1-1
TGTGCCAGCACCTCAAGGCGATTTTCCCCTGAAGCTTTCTTT
CASTSRRFSPEAFF
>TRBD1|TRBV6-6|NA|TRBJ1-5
TGTGCCAGCAGGACAGGGTTGAGCAATCAGCCCCAGCATTTT
CASRTGLSNQPQHF
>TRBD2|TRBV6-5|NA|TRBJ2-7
TGTGCCAGCAGTTACCGAGCGGGAGTCGGCGAGCAGTACTTC
CASSYRAGVGEQYF
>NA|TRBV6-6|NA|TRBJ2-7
TGTGCCAGCAGTTACGGGGGGTTCTTCGAGCAGTACTTC
CASSYGGFFEQYF
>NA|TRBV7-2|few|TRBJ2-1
TGTGCCAGCAGCTTCGACCCGAGCACCTACAATGAGCAGTTCTTC
CASSFDPSTYNEQFF
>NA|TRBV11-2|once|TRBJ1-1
TGTGCCAGCAGCTTAGATATACAGGTGCGAGCTTTCTTT
CASSLDIQVRAFF
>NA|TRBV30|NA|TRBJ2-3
TGTGCCTGGAAGCGAACGAGCACAGATACGCAGTATTTT
CAWKRTSTDTQYF
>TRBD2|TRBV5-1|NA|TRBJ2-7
TGCGCCAGCAGTGGTACTAGCGGGGGCTACGAGCAGTACTTC
CASSGTSGGYEQYF
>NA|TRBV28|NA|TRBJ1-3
TGTGCCAGCTCCGGACACATCTCTGGAAACACCATATATTTT
CASSGHISGNTIYF
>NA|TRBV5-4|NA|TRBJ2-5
TGTGCCAGCAGCCTCTGGTCAGGGGAGTACCAAGAGACCCAGTACTTC
CASSLWSGEYQETQYF
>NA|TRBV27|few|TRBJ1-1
TGTGCCAGCAGTTTAGGCGGGGGGCTTGAAGCTTTCTTT
CASSLGGGLEAFF
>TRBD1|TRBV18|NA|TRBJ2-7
TGTGCCAGCCGTCGTGGACAGGGGGCATGGGAGTACTTC
CASRRGQGAWEYF
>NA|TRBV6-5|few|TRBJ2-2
TGTGCCAGCAGTTACTCGGTTCTCGACACCGGGGAGCTGTTTTTT
CASSYSVLDTGELFF
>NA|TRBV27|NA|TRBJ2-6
TGTGCCAGCAGTTTGATGGACTCTGGGGCCAACGTCCTGACTTTC
CASSLMDSGANVLTF
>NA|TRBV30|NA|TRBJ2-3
TGTGCCTGGAACTCCCGGAGGGGGCAGACGGGCACAGATACGCAGTATTTT
CAWNSRRGQTGTDTQYF
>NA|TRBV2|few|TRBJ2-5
TGTGCCAGCAACGGAGGGTGGCAAGAGACCCAGTACTTC
CASNGGWQETQYF
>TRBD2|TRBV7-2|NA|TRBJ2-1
TGTGCCAGCAGCTTAGTTGGCGGGGGACCCTACAATGAGCAGTTCTTC
CASSLVGGGPYNEQFF
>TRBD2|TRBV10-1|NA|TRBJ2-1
TGCGCCAGACCGGGACTAGCGGGAGTTACTGAGCAGTTCTTC
CARPGLAGVTEQFF
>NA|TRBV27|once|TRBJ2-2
TGTGCCAGCAGTTTAAACAGGCACACCGGGGAGCTGTTTTTT
CASSLNRHTGELFF
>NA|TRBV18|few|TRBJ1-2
TGTGCCAGCTCACCGTACAGCTATGGCTACACCTTC
CASSPYSYGYTF
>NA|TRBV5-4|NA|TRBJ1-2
TGTGCCAGCAGCTTGTACAGTGGCAGCTATGGCTACACCTTC
CASSLYSGSYGYTF
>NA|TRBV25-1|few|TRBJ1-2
TGTGCCAGCAGTGCGCGGTGGTCAAACTATGGCTACACCTTC
CASSARWSNYGYTF
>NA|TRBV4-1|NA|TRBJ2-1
TGCGCCAGCAGCCAATACCGTGGCGGGTGGCAGTTCTTC
CASSQYRGGWQFF
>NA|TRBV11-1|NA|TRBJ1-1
TGTGCCAGCAGCTTAATGGAGGGGGGGGCTGAAGCTTTCTTT
CASSLMEGGAEAFF
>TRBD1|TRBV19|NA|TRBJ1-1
TGTGCCAGTAGTATGCCCCACAGGGGGCTGGATCGCGCTTTCTTT
CASSMPHRGLDRAFF
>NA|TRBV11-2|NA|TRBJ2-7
TGTGCCAGCAGCTTAGACAGGACGAGACACTACGAGCAGTACTTC
CASSLDRTRHYEQYF
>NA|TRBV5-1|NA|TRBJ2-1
TGCGCCAGCAGCTTGAAGGGCCGCGAGTTTGGCAATGAGCAGTTCTTC
CASSLKGREFGNEQFF
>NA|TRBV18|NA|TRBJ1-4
TGTGCCAGCTCACCGATCAGGGAAAATGAAAAACTGTTTTTT
CASSPIRENEKLFF
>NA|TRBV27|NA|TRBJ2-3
TGTGCCAGCAGTTTATCATTTCCAGATACGCAGTATTTT
CASSLSFPDTQYF
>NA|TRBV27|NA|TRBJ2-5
TGTGCCAGCAGTTTGGGGACGGTCGAGAGAGAGACCCAGTACTTC
CASSLGTVERETQYF